This T cell receptor (beta chain) originates from a study of blood T cell repertoires in COVID-19. About the study: Collection of acute and convalescent COVID-19 samples took place in the United States, Italy and Spain. Sources were T cells, B-cell-depleted T cells, or PBMCs; the material itself was cDNA or gDNA.

Repertoires were generated with immunoSEQ multiplex PCR, while TCRdb's copy carries only in-frame clones and drops some. The data contain 150,000 to 200,000 clones, around 90% of them singletons. The CDR3 consists of 14 residues. V shed 1 base and J 6 bases; nucleotides not matched to a gene: 1. CDR1 LGHNA and CDR2 YNFKEQ come from the germline V gene. The sequence derives from a man aged 60-69 years with active or convalescent COVID-19. The chain couples TRBV4-2 to TRBJ1-5, with TRBD1 identical over 9 bases. Sequencing was performed on peripheral blood. CDR3 region: CASSQVTGGQPQHF. The DNA of the CDR3 is TGTGCCAGCAGCCAAGTGACAGGGGGTCAGCCCCAGCATTTT.